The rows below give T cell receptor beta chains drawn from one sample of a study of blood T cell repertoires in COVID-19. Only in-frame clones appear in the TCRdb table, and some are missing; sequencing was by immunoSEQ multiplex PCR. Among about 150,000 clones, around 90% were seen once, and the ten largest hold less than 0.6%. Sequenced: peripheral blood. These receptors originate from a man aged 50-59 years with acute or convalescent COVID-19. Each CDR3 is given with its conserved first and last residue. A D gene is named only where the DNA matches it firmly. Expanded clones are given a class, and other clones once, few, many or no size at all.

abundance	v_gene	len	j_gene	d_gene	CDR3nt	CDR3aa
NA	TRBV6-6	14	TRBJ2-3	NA	TGTGCCAGCAGAACGGACAGATACACAGATACGCAGTATTTT	CASRTDRYTDTQYF
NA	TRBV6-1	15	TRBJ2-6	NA	TGTGCCAGCAGTGAAGGAGGGTCTGGGGCCAACGTCCTGACTTTC	CASSEGGSGANVLTF
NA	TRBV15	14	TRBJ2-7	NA	TGTGCCACCAGCAGCGGACCTCGCCCTGAGGGGCAGTACTTC	CATSSGPRPEGQYF
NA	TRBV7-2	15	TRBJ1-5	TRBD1	TGTGCCAGCAGCTTGTCGGGACAGGACAATCAGCCCCAGCATTTT	CASSLSGQDNQPQHF
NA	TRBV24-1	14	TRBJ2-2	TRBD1	TGTGCCACCGGGACAGGGACTTACACCGGGGAGCTGTTTTTT	CATGTGTYTGELFF
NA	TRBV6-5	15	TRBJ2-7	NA	TGTGCCAGCAGTTACTCCCAGGGGCGTCCCTACGAGCAGTACTTC	CASSYSQGRPYEQYF
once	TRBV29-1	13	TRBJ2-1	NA	TGCAGCGTTGAACGCCAGGTCTACAATGAGCAGTTCTTC	CSVERQVYNEQFF
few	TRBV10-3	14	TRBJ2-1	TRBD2	TGTGCCATCAGCCAACTAGCGGGAGGGAATGAGCAGTTCTTC	CAISQLAGGNEQFF
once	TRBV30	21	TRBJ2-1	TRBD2	TGTGCCTGGACAACCATACCGGGACTAGCGGTCGGGCCCTCGGGTTTGAATGAGCAGTTCTTC	CAWTTIPGLAVGPSGLNEQFF
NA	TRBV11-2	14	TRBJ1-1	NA	TGTGCCAGCAGCTTAGGGACAGCGAACACTGAAGCTTTCTTT	CASSLGTANTEAFF
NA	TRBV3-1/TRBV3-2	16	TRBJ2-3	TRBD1	TGTGCCAGCAGCCAGGCTGGACAGGGGAGCACAGATACGCAGTATTTT	CASSQAGQGSTDTQYF
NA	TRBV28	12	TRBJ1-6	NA	TGTGCCAGCAGTTCGACAGGCTCACCCCTCCACTTT	CASSSTGSPLHF
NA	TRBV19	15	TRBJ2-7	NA	TGTGCCAGTAGTAGCTACTTAGCAGCGGGTTACGAGCAGTACTTC	CASSSYLAAGYEQYF
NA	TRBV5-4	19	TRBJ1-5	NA	TGTGCCAGCACCCACGCCGCTACCTCCCTCGTCTATAGCAATCAGCCCCAGCATTTT	CASTHAATSLVYSNQPQHF
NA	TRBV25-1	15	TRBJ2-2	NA	TGTGCCAGCAGTGAATTTGGGCCAGGCACCGGGGAGCTGTTTTTT	CASSEFGPGTGELFF
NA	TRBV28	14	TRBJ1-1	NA	TGTGCCAGCAAGAAATTAACAGGGATCACTGAAGCTTTCTTT	CASKKLTGITEAFF
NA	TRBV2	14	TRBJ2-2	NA	TGTGCCAGCAGTGCTGAACTAGCCGCCGGGGAGCTGTTTTTT	CASSAELAAGELFF
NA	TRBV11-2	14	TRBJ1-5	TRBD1	TGTGCCAGCAGTTCCGGGACAGGCAATCAGCCCCAGCATTTT	CASSSGTGNQPQHF
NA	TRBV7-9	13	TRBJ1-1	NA	TGTGCCAGCAGCTCTACTCTGAACACTGAAGCTTTCTTT	CASSSTLNTEAFF
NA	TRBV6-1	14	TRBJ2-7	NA	TGTGCCAGCAGTGAAGGCGGCAGAAGATACGAGCAGTACTTC	CASSEGGRRYEQYF
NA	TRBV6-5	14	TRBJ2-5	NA	TGTGCCAGCAGTTACGGGAGGGGGGAAGAGACCCAGTACTTC	CASSYGRGEETQYF
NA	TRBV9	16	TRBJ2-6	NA	TGTGCCAGCAGCGTAGCTCGCGGCCCTGGGGCCAACGTCCTGACTTTC	CASSVARGPGANVLTF
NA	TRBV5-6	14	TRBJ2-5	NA	TGTGCCAGCAGCTTGGTCGACAGGCGGGAGACCCAGTACTTC	CASSLVDRRETQYF
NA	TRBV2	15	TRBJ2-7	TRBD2	TGTGCCAGCACGAGAAGTGCGGGAGAAACCTACGAGCAGTACTTC	CASTRSAGETYEQYF
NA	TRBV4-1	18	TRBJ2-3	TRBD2	TGCGCCAGCAGCCAAGATACTAGCGTGCCAGGGAGCGCAGATACGCAGTATTTT	CASSQDTSVPGSADTQYF
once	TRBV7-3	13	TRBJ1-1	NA	TGTGCCAGCAGTACGGACAGAAACACTGAAGCTTTCTTT	CASSTDRNTEAFF
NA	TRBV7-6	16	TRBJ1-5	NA	TGTGCCAGCAGCCCCCTCGAGGGATATAGCAATCAGCCCCAGCATTTT	CASSPLEGYSNQPQHF
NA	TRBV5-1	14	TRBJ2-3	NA	TGCGCCAGCGCCCTCCGGGTGGCCGGAGATACGCAGTATTTT	CASALRVAGDTQYF
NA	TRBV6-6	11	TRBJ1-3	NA	TGTGCCACAGGGGCTGGAAACACCATATATTTT	CATGAGNTIYF
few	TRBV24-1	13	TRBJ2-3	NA	TGTGCCACCAGTGATTCTGCGGGAAATACGCAGTATTTT	CATSDSAGNTQYF
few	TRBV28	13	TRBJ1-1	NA	TGTGCCAGCAGTTTTAGGGGAAACACTGAAGCTTTCTTT	CASSFRGNTEAFF
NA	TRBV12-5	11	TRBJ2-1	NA	TGTGCTAACAAACAGGTCAATGAGCAGTTCTTC	CANKQVNEQFF
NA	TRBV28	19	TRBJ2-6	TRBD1	TGTGCCAGCACCATAGGAGGTGGGACAGGACCCTCTGGGGCCAACGTCCTGACTTTC	CASTIGGGTGPSGANVLTF
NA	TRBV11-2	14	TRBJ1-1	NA	TGTGCCAGCAGCTTCACACAGGGGAACACTGAAGCTTTCTTT	CASSFTQGNTEAFF
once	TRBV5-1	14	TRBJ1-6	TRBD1	TGCGCCAGCAGTATGGGACAGCGAAATTCACCCCTCCACTTT	CASSMGQRNSPLHF
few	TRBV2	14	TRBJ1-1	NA	TGTGCCAGCAGTCCTGGGGGGGTAGCGACTGAAGCTTTCTTT	CASSPGGVATEAFF
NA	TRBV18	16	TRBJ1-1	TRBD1	TGTGCCAGCTCACCACGCAGACAGGGGCTAGCAACTGAAGCTTTCTTT	CASSPRRQGLATEAFF
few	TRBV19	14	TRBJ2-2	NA	TGTGCCAGTAGTATACAAGCTGACACCGGGGAGCTGTTTTTT	CASSIQADTGELFF
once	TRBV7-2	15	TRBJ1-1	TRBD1	TGTGCCAGCAGCTCCCCAGACAGGGTGAGCACTGAAGCTTTCTTT	CASSSPDRVSTEAFF
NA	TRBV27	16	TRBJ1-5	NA	TGTGCCAGCAGCCTCACCGGGGGGTCGAGCAATCAGCCCCAGCATTTT	CASSLTGGSSNQPQHF
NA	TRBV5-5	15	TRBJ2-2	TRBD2	TGTGCCAGCAGCTTGTGGCGGGAGTGGGGCGGGGAGCTGTTTTTT	CASSLWREWGGELFF
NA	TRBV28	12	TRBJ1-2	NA	TGTGCCAGCAGCCTACAGCAGGGAGGCTACACCTTC	CASSLQQGGYTF
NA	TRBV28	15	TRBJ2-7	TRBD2	TGTGCCAGCAGTCCACTAGCGGGAGGCTCCTACGAGCAGTACTTC	CASSPLAGGSYEQYF
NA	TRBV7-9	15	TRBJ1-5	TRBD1	TGTGCCAGCAGCTTCTCGGGACAGCCCAATCAGCCCCAGCATTTT	CASSFSGQPNQPQHF
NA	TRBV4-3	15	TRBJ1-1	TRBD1	TGCGCCAGCAGCCCCTCGGACAGGGACCGTACTGAAGCTTTCTTT	CASSPSDRDRTEAFF
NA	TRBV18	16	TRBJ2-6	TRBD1	TGTGCCAGCTCGGGACAGGCATACTCTGGGGCCAACGTCCTGACTTTC	CASSGQAYSGANVLTF
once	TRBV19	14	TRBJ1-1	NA	TGTGCCAGTAGTAAAGGGATATCGGGGACTGAAGCTTTCTTT	CASSKGISGTEAFF
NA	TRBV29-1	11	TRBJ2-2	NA	TGCAGCGTTGTCGACACCGGGGAGCTGTTTTTT	CSVVDTGELFF
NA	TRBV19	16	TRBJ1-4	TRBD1	TGTGCCAGTGGAGCCCCCCGGGACAGATCCCATGAAAAACTGTTTTTT	CASGAPRDRSHEKLFF
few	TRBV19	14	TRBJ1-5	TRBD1	TGTGCCAGTACCCCGGGACAGGCCGACCAGCCCCAGCATTTT	CASTPGQADQPQHF